This is a list of T cell receptor beta chains from one sample in a study of cytomegalovirus exposure and HLA in healthy donors. Profiling relied on immunoSEQ multiplex PCR, and the TCRdb table lists in-frame clones only, not all of them. The sample consists of approximately 190,000 clones, roughly four fifths of them appearing once. Sequencing input: PBMCs. The receptors were sampled from a woman under 40 in good health and CMV-seropositive. Both conserved end residues are part of each CDR3. D genes are given only for firm matches. Rows give clone size only sometimes, using once, few, many, or a class for an expanded clone.

>15|TRBJ2-5|NA|TRBV28|TRBD1
CASSPRTGGWETQYF
TGTGCCAGCAGTCCAAGGACAGGGGGCTGGGAGACCCAGTACTTC
>15|TRBJ2-3|once|TRBV7-9|TRBD2
CASSSSGGVADTQYF
TGTGCCAGCAGCTCGAGCGGGGGGGTCGCAGATACGCAGTATTTT
>13|TRBJ1-1|NA|TRBV11-2|NA
CASSLGGVAEAFF
TGTGCCAGCAGCTTGGGGGGTGTGGCTGAAGCTTTCTTT
>14|TRBJ1-5|NA|TRBV5-1|TRBD1
CASSLTTGEQPQHF
TGCGCCAGCAGCTTGACCACAGGGGAACAGCCCCAGCATTTT
>15|TRBJ2-3|NA|TRBV9|NA
CASSSHLTTTDTQYF
TGTGCCAGCAGCTCCCATTTGACTACCACAGATACGCAGTATTTT
>14|TRBJ2-7|NA|TRBV28|TRBD2
CASTSGGASYEQYF
TGTGCCAGCACCTCGGGGGGGGCCTCCTACGAGCAGTACTTC
>15|TRBJ2-5|few|TRBV19|NA
CASSIQDRRGETQYF
TGTGCCAGTAGTATCCAAGACAGGCGTGGAGAGACCCAGTACTTC
>16|TRBJ2-7|NA|TRBV5-4|TRBD2
CASSSGLAGGVYEQYF
TGTGCCAGCAGCTCGGGACTAGCGGGTGGGGTCTACGAGCAGTACTTC
>17|TRBJ2-2|NA|TRBV19|TRBD2
CASSLPYSGRDTGELFF
TGTGCCAGTAGCTTGCCCTATTCAGGGAGGGACACCGGGGAGCTGTTTTTT
>18|TRBJ2-1|NA|TRBV28|TRBD2
CASSWTRVALSSYNEQFF
TGTGCCAGCAGTTGGACTAGGGTAGCCCTAAGCTCCTACAATGAGCAGTTCTTC
>16|TRBJ2-1|NA|TRBV4-3|NA
CASSQVGRGSYNEQFF
TGCGCCAGCAGCCAAGTGGGGAGAGGGTCCTACAATGAGCAGTTCTTC